The sequence of this TCR beta chain was determined in a study of radiotherapy plus CTLA-4 blockade in lung cancer. Study-level points and caveats: TCR clones originating in tumors grew in number in blood after radiotherapy plus ipilimumab. In blood, early T cell clone dynamics reportedly predicted response best, together with interferon-beta.

Profiled with immunoSEQ multiplex PCR; TCRdb holds only in-frame clones, not every one. This sample has 90,000 or so clones; 83% occur once, and the top ten carry roughly 0.84%. The CDR3 is 13 residues long. The germline V gene has CDR1 SGDLS and CDR2 YYNGEE. The V end lost 4 bases, the J end lost 0 bases, and 6 bases lay between the germline ends. On this clone itself: Its specificity is not known.

The sample in question was peripheral blood, obtained from a patient treated with radiotherapy plus ipilimumab. V usage is TRBV9 and J usage is TRBJ2-3; TRBD1 or TRBD2 may be the D gene (5 bases each). The origin of this receptor is a human donor with non-small cell lung cancer who had stable disease on radiotherapy plus ipilimumab. CDR3 in amino acids: CASSRDSTDTQYF. In DNA, the CDR3 is TGTGCCAGCAGCCGGGACAGCACAGATACGCAGTATTTT. Looking up the rest from reference TRBV9 and TRBJ2-3 gives the full variable domain: DSGVTQTPKHLITATGQRVTLRCSPRSGDLSVYWYQQSLDQGLQFLIQYYNGEERAKGNILERFSAQQFPDLHSELNLSSLELGDSALYFCASSRDSTDTQYFGPGTRLTVL.